This T cell receptor (beta chain) derives from a study of blood T cells in healthy people across ages. Looked up from germline, CDR1 is ENHRY and CDR2 is SYGVKD. With 6 bases clipped from V and 6 bases from J, the junction kept 5 bases outside the gene matches. The CDR3 extends over 14 amino acids. For the second PCR, which ran for 7 to 11 cycles, a sample-barcoded 5' primer and a J-beta primer mix were used. TCRdb re-called the 5' RACE reads with MiXCR, one entry per CDR3 protein. The table shows fewer than 1,000,000 distinct CDR3 sequences, with around 43% occurring only once. The sequence was collected from a man aged 55 to 70 in good health. Source material: blood. The chain uses TRBV10-3 and TRBJ2-2; 9 nucleotides line up with TRBD2. The CDR3 loop reads CAIRESGGPGELFF. The CDR3, as DNA: TGTGCCATCAGGGAGAGCGGGGGGCCCGGGGAGCTGTTTTTT.